The rows below give T cell receptor beta chains drawn from one sample of a study of OX40 agonist ivuxolimab in advanced cancers. The data were produced by immunoSEQ multiplex PCR, yet TCRdb's version contains in-frame clones alone and is incomplete. The table records about 80,000 clones, approximately 90% of them present only once. This material consisted of CD4+ or CD8+ T cells sorted from blood, taken in a trial of the OX40 agonist ivuxolimab. Source of these receptors: an adult with an advanced solid tumor such as melanoma, head and neck, liver or kidney cancer. The CDR3 runs from the conserved cysteine through the conserved F or W. Each record gives: clone size, V gene, J gene, D gene, CDR3 protein, CDR3 DNA. D genes are given only for firm matches. Only some rows state a clone size, as once, few, many or a class for expanded clones.

.,TRBV4-2,TRBJ1-6,.,CASSQQSPRGLGISPLHF,TGTGCCAGCAGCCAACAATCCCCCAGGGGCCTGGGGATTTCACCCCTCCACTTT
.,TRBV9,TRBJ2-3,TRBD2,CASSGTLAGGRRDTQYF,TGTGCCAGCAGCGGAACACTAGCGGGGGGGCGGAGAGATACGCAGTATTTT
.,TRBV5-8,TRBJ2-1,TRBD1,CASSTGQGTYNEQFF,TGTGCCAGCAGCACCGGACAGGGGACCTACAATGAGCAGTTCTTC
.,TRBV4-1,TRBJ1-1,.,CASSHVGSGDTEAFF,TGCGCCAGCAGCCACGTAGGGTCGGGGGACACTGAAGCTTTCTTT
.,TRBV6-6,TRBJ2-3,.,CASSHVENTDTQYF,TGTGCCAGCAGCCACGTGGAGAACACAGATACGCAGTATTTT
.,TRBV6-5,TRBJ2-7,TRBD1,CASSYSLTGAYEQYF,TGTGCCAGCAGTTACTCATTGACAGGGGCCTACGAGCAGTACTTC
.,TRBV7-9,TRBJ2-7,.,CASSPAGAGTYEQYF,TGTGCCAGCAGCCCGGCGGGGGCCGGGACCTACGAGCAGTACTTC
.,TRBV7-9,TRBJ2-3,.,CASSPSRGNTDTQYF,TGTGCCAGCAGCCCTTCGCGGGGAAACACAGATACGCAGTATTTT
once,TRBV5-1,TRBJ2-5,.,CASSPFGQPGETQYF,TGCGCCAGCAGCCCCTTCGGACAGCCCGGGGAGACCCAGTACTTC
.,TRBV7-8,TRBJ1-1,TRBD1,CASSGGGQTIAEAFF,TGTGCCAGCAGCGGGGGGGGACAGACTATCGCCGAAGCTTTCTTT